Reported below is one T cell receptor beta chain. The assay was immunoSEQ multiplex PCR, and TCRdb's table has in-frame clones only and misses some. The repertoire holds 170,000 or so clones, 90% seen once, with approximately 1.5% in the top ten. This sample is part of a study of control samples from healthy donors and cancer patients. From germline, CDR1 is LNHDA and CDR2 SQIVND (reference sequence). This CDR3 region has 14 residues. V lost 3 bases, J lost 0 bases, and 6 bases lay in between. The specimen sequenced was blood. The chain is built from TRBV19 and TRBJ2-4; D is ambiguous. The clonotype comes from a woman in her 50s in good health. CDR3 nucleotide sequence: TGTGCCAGTAGTATTCAGCTAGCCAAAAACATTCAGTACTTC. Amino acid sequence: CASSIQLAKNIQYF. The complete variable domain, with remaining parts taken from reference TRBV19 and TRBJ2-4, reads DGGITQSPKYLFRKEGQNVTLSCEQNLNHDAMYWYRQDPGQGLRLIYYSQIVNDFQKGDIAEGYSVSREKKESFPLTVTSAQKNPTAFYLCASSIQLAKNIQYFGAGTRLSVL.